This TCR beta chain was recorded in a study of immune heterogeneity within non-small cell lung tumors. In the study overall: There was 1 tumor not otherwise specified, along with 10 non-squamous carcinomas and several squamous cell carcinomas.

Study observations and caveats: Patients largely differed in their high-frequency T-cell receptor beta clonotypes. A moderate but significant correlation was found, linking local T-cell clonality with local tumor mutational burden (R 0.3 to 0.35).

This clonotype came up many times. The antigen remains unidentified. A first 10-cycle multiplex round used 32 V-gene and 13 J-gene primers on TCR beta CDR3. TCRdb independently ran MiXCR on the multiplex PCR reads; one entry per CDR3 protein. Seen here are about 2,600 distinct CDR3 sequences, about 27% observed once, and the top ten hold around 32%. Germline loops: CDR1 KGHSH, CDR2 LQKENI. The V and J ends lost 0 bases and 4 bases respectively, with 16 bases between them. This CDR3 has 16 amino acids. The template consisted of bulk tumor genomic DNA, with 600 ng used per sample. Surgical sampling yielded several biopsies per primary tumor (spaced far apart). Those enrolled were patients newly diagnosed with untreated non-small cell lung cancer and undergoing curative surgery.

The sample comprised lung tumor tissue. The chain employs TRBV18 and TRBJ2-7, with TRBD1 as a possible D gene (5 bases). The TCR originated in a man aged 50-60 years with non-small cell lung cancer. CDR3 in DNA: TGTGCCAGCTCACCACCGTTCCAGGGCGCGGCGTACGAGCAGTACTTC. This sequence encodes CASSPPFQGAAYEQYF.